This TCR beta chain was sequenced for a study of graft-versus-host responses after intestinal transplantation. Assay: immunoSEQ multiplex PCR; the TCRdb copy retains only in-frame clones and omits some. This sample has about 99,000 clones, with around 93% found just once. The CDR3 runs 11 residues. V was trimmed by 3 bases and J by 7 bases, leaving 7 bases between them. Germline V CDR1 and CDR2: SGDLS, YYNGEE. Details on this clone: Its antigen remains unidentified.

This sequence originates from a human donor who was the organ donor for an intestinal transplant. The V and J genes are TRBV9 and TRBJ1-2; a possible D gene is TRBD1 (5 bases). Sequenced material: unstimulated CD8+ T cells sorted from spleen or lymph node cells, taken before transplant. CDR3 region: CASSAQGGYTF. The CDR3 DNA reads TGTGCCAGCAGCGCTCAGGGTGGCTACACCTTC.